A single sample is the source of the 5 T cell receptor beta chains below, sequenced in a study of blood T cell repertoires in COVID-19. Data came from immunoSEQ multiplex PCR; TCRdb stores just in-frame clones and leaves some out. Here the sample spans around 300,000 clones, about 83% being singletons. The material sequenced was peripheral blood. These receptors were obtained from a man aged 30 to 45 with active or convalescent COVID-19.

This clone has a single count. The chain uses TRBV25-1 and TRBJ1-3; D not certain. The V end was cut by 4 bases, the J end by 10 bases, with 5 bases between. This CDR3 spans 10 amino acids. Per germline, CDR1 MGHDK and CDR2 SYGVNS. The CDR3 loop is CASSAGTIYF. Written as DNA, the CDR3 is TGTGCCAGCAGTGCAGGAACCATATATTTT. Combining the CDR3 with reference TRBV25-1 and TRBJ1-3 gives the whole variable domain EADIYQTPRYLVIGTGKKITLECSQTMGHDKMYWYQQDPGMELHLIHYSYGVNSTEKGDLSSESTVSRIRTEHFPLTLESARPSHTSQYLCASSAGTIYFGEGSWLTVV.

V and J are TRBV14 and TRBJ2-1; 7 nucleotides align to TRBD2. Germline CDR1 reads SGHDN; CDR2 reads FVKESK. This CDR3 has 16 residues. J was trimmed by 5 bases and V by 4 bases; bases with no gene match: 11. The CDR3 DNA reads as TGTGCCAGCAGCCCGGTAGGTCTAGCGGTAGACAATGAGCAGTTCTTC. It encodes CASSPVGLAVDNEQFF.

The rearrangement joins TRBV3-1 (or the pseudogene TRBV3-2) to TRBJ2-7, with 11 bases matching TRBD1. V was pared by 4 bases and J by 4 bases, with 6 bases of the junction left unmatched. Per germline, CDR1 LGHDT and CDR2 YNNKEL (reference sequence). This CDR3 has 15 amino acids. The chain's CDR3 is CASSPRTGGLYEQYF. CDR3 DNA sequence: TGTGCCAGCAGCCCTCGGACAGGGGGCCTATACGAGCAGTACTTC.

V gene TRBV19 combines with J gene TRBJ1-2; 11 positions match TRBD1. In germline, CDR1 is LNHDA, CDR2 SQIVND (reference sequence). CDR3 length: 15 amino acids. V lost 7 bases to trimming and J lost 8 bases; unmatched junction nucleotides: 12. The CDR3 reads CASTPSGQGAKGYTF. CDR3 coding DNA: TGTGCCAGTACCCCAAGCGGACAGGGGGCAAAAGGCTACACCTTC.

This clone was recorded a few times. The gene calls are TRBV7-2 and TRBJ1-2, with TRBD1 matching 7 bases. The CDR3 spans 15 residues. CDR1 is SGHTA, CDR2 FQGNSA, per germline. With V trimmed by 5 bases and J by 6 bases, 12 bases remained unmatched. CDR3 sequence (DNA): TGTGCCAGCAGCCCGAGACCACAGGGGTTGGATGGCTACACCTTC. It encodes CASSPRPQGLDGYTF.